This is a list of T cell receptor beta chains from one sample in a study of vaccination and CD4 T cells after COVID-19. Their antigens are not known. TCRdb analysed the PCR reads with MiXCR anew, one entry per CDR3 protein. The sample has fewer than 7,000 distinct CDR3 sequences; around 34% are singletons. Sample: CD4+ T cells from blood, cultured in vitro. Receptor source: a human donor in good health. CDR3s include the opening cysteine and the closing phenylalanine or tryptophan. The D gene is left open where the match is weak. A row's size may be missing; if present it is once, few, many or a size class.

v_gene	j_gene	abundance	d_gene	CDR3aa	CDR3nt
TRBV19	TRBJ1-2	-	-	CASSIRFQGNGYTF	TGTGCCAGTAGTATAAGGTTCCAGGGAAATGGCTACACCTTC
TRBV6-2/TRBV6-3	TRBJ2-7	once	-	CASSNPRGRAGMHEQYF	TGTGCCAGCAGTAACCCCCGGGGCCGGGCAGGGATGCACGAGCAGTACTTC
TRBV19	TRBJ1-1	few	-	CASTRDGNTEAFF	TGTGCCAGTACGAGGGACGGGAACACTGAAGCTTTCTTT
TRBV20-1	TRBJ1-6	medium-sized	-	CSAMQERGALHF	TGCAGTGCTATGCAGGAACGGGGGGCCCTCCACTTT
TRBV4-2	TRBJ2-3	-	-	CASSSEGDTQYF	TGTGCCAGCAGTAGTGAGGGAGATACGCAGTATTTT
TRBV7-2	TRBJ2-7	few	TRBD1	CASSTTRTGTYEQYF	TGTGCCAGCAGCACAACGCGGACAGGCACCTACGAGCAGTACTTC
TRBV28	TRBJ1-5	-	-	CASSLLGGRNQPQHF	TGTGCCAGCAGTTTATTGGGGGGACGCAATCAGCCCCAGCATTTT
TRBV5-1	TRBJ2-5	once	-	CASSLAGSHQETQYF	TGCGCCAGCAGCTTGGCGGGATCACACCAAGAGACCCAGTACTTC
TRBV7-9	TRBJ2-3	-	-	CASSPEKYTDTQYF	TGTGCCAGCAGCCCCGAAAAATACACAGATACGCAGTATTTT
TRBV7-7	TRBJ2-1	-	-	CASSRVYETGGDEQFF	TGTGCTAGCAGCCGGGTTTACGAGACTGGGGGCGATGAGCAGTTCTTC
TRBV6-1	TRBJ2-7	-	-	CASRWDKIPKASYEQYF	TGTGCCAGCAGATGGGACAAGATACCCAAGGCCTCTTACGAGCAGTACTTC
TRBV10-3	TRBJ2-3	-	TRBD2	CAVQGLAGEDTQYF	TGTGCCGTCCAGGGGCTAGCGGGAGAAGATACGCAGTATTTT
TRBV7-2	TRBJ1-4	-	-	CASSPAGRREKLFF	TGTGCCAGCAGCCCAGCAGGACGACGGGAAAAACTGTTTTTT
TRBV30	TRBJ1-1	once	-	CAWGLGPNTEAFF	TGTGCCTGGGGTCTCGGGCCGAACACTGAAGCTTTCTTT
TRBV15	TRBJ1-4	-	-	CATRPDGGAGSEKLFF	TGTGCCACCAGGCCCGATGGAGGGGCGGGTTCTGAAAAACTGTTTTTT
TRBV30	TRBJ1-5	-	-	CAWSSPQRGTPSNQPQHF	TGTGCCTGGAGTTCCCCTCAGAGGGGGACCCCTAGCAATCAGCCCCAGCATTTT
TRBV27	TRBJ2-3	few	-	CASSYHYGDTQYF	TGTGCCAGCAGTTATCATTATGGGGATACGCAGTATTTT
TRBV19	TRBJ1-3	-	-	CASSILAGSGNTIYF	TGTGCCAGTAGTATATTGGCAGGCTCTGGAAACACCATATATTTT
TRBV6-1	TRBJ1-2	few	-	CASSEWGPGYGYTF	TGTGCCAGCAGTGAGTGGGGACCCGGCTATGGCTACACCTTC
TRBV7-9	TRBJ1-3	-	-	CASSRRSGLGNTIYF	TGTGCCAGCAGCAGGAGGTCGGGGCTTGGAAACACCATATATTTT
TRBV14	TRBJ1-1	-	-	CASSQGGGLSAEAFF	TGTGCCAGCAGCCAAGGTGGGGGGCTTTCGGCCGAAGCTTTCTTT
TRBV6-5	TRBJ1-2	few	-	CASSYVGNYGYTF	TGTGCCAGCAGTTATGTAGGGAACTATGGCTACACCTTC